This T cell receptor beta chain is from a study of beta chain features in type 1 diabetes. Study-wide results and limits: Researchers caution that PCR might favor shorter templates, equally among patients and controls. It was among patients, rather than healthy donors, that naive, central memory and Treg TCRB repertoires appeared more similar.

Each of the sorted populations had a purity greater than 95%. The CDR3 runs to 12 residues. V was shortened by 3 bases and J by 7 bases, with 9 bases between the two germline ends. The germline CDR1 and CDR2 sequences are KGHSH and LQKENI. TCRB transcripts that were expressed got sequenced, as all of the isolated RNA had been reverse transcribed. Using immunoSEQ multiplex PCR, the repertoire was profiled, and TCRdb retains in-frame clones only, with some absent. The sample carries 300,000 to 350,000 clones, about 15% recorded once. Remarks on this clone: As yet, its antigen is unknown.

This chain links TRBV18 with TRBJ2-5, with D possibly being TRBD1 (6 bases). The receptor comes from a man aged 25-45 years in good health. Source material: central memory CD4+ T cells from blood. The CDR3 loop reads CASSPSTGTQYF. The CDR3 DNA is TGTGCCAGCTCACCTTCGACAGGGACCCAGTACTTC. The complete variable domain, with remaining parts taken from reference TRBV18 and TRBJ2-5, reads NAGVMQNPRHLVRRRGQEARLRCSPMKGHSHVYWYRQLPEEGLKFMVYLQKENIIDESGMPKERFSAEFPKEGPSILRIQQVVRGDSAAYFCASSPSTGTQYFGPGTRLLVL.